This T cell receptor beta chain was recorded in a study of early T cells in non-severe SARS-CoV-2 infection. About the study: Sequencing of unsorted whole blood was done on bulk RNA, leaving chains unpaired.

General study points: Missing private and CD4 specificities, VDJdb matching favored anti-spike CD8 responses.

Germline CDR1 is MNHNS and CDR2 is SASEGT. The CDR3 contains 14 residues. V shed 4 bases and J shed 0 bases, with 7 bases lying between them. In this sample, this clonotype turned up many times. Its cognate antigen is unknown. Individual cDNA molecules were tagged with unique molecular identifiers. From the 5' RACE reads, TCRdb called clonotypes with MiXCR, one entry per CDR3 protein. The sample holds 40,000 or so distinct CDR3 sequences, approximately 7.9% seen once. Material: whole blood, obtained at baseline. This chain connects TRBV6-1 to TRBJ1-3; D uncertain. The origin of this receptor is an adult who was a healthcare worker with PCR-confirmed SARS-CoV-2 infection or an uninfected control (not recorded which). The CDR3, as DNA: TGTGCCAGCAGTGCGGGGTTCTCTGGAAACACCATATATTTT. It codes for CASSAGFSGNTIYF.